These 7 T cell receptor beta chains originate from one sample sequenced in a study of immune cell composition in non-small cell lung cancer. The repertoire was sequenced with immunoSEQ multiplex PCR; TCRdb's copy has only in-frame clones and lacks some. The sample holds around 5,600 clones, around 90% seen once. The normal lung sample lay at least 3 cm, and maximally far, from the tumour. Sequenced material: non-adjacent lung tissue. These receptors originate from a human donor with non-small cell lung cancer.

This sequence joins TRBV4-2 and TRBJ2-7, with 10 bases lining up with TRBD2. The CDR3 is 16 amino acids. From germline, CDR1 is LGHNA and CDR2 YNFKEQ. J was trimmed by 2 bases and V by 2 bases; bases with no gene match: 6. The CDR3 DNA is TGTGCCAGCAGCCAAAATAGCGGGAGGCCCCCCTACGAGCAGTACTTC. Protein product: CASSQNSGRPPYEQYF.

This sequence joins TRBV6-4 and TRBJ1-1, with 7 bases identical to TRBD1. CDR1 and CDR2 from the germline V gene are MRHNA and SNTAGT. The J segment lost 0 bases and the V segment lost 5 bases, leaving 3 bases of the junction unmatched. CDR3 length equals 14 residues. The CDR3: CASSPDRVNTEAFF. CDR3 sequence (DNA): TGTGCCAGCAGTCCAGACAGGGTGAACACTGAAGCTTTCTTT.

The rearrangement uses TRBV19 and TRBJ1-5; the D is unclear. The V gene's germline CDR1 is LNHDA and CDR2 SQIVND (reference sequence). Trimming pared 5 bases from V and 3 bases from J, leaving 11 bases between. The length of the CDR3 is 14 residues. The chain's CDR3 is CASSLALINQPQHF. The CDR3 coding sequence is TGTGCCAGTAGTTTGGCCTTAATCAATCAGCCCCAGCATTTT.

The V call is TRBV4-3, the J call TRBJ1-2; TRBD1 is a possible D gene (5 bases). This CDR3 comprises 14 residues. The V end lost 2 bases, the J end lost 4 bases, and 11 bases lay between the germline ends. The germline V gene has CDR1 LGHNA and CDR2 YSLEER. CDR3 region: CASSQSQGGYGYTF. The CDR3 coding sequence is TGCGCCAGCAGCCAATCCCAGGGCGGCTATGGCTACACCTTC.

V is TRBV18 and J is TRBJ2-7, with TRBD1 identical over 8 bases. The germline CDR1 and CDR2 sequences are KGHSH and LQKENI. CDR3 length equals 14 residues. V lost 3 bases and J lost 3; bases outside the gene matches: 4. CDR3 sequence: CASSPQGAGYEQYF. The CDR3 nucleotides read TGTGCCAGCTCACCCCAGGGGGCCGGCTACGAGCAGTACTTC.

This rearrangement joins TRBV20-1 to TRBJ2-5; D remains unclear. This CDR3 has 11 residues. Germline V gene lookup returns CDR1 DFQATT and CDR2 SNEGSKA (reference sequence). V lost 6 bases and J 5 bases, leaving 10 bases between the germline ends. CDR3 loop: CSAPTVETQYF. CDR3 DNA sequence: TGCAGTGCCCCCACTGTTGAGACCCAGTACTTC.

The genes are TRBV5-4 and TRBJ2-1; 10 nucleotides match TRBD2. V lost 4 bases, J lost 7 bases, and 8 bases stayed unmatched. The CDR3 consists of 15 residues. From germline, CDR1 is SGHNT and CDR2 YYREEE (reference sequence). DNA of the CDR3: TGTGCCAGCAGCATGGGGGGACTAGCGTGGAATGAGCAGTTCTTC. Its protein is CASSMGGLAWNEQFF.